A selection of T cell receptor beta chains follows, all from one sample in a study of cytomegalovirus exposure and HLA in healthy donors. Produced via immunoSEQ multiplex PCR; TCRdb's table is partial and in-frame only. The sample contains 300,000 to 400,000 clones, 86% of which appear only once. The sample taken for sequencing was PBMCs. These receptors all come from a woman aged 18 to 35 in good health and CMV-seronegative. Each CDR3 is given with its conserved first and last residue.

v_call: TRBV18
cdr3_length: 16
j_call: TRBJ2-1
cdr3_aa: CASSPLPGGIYNEQFF

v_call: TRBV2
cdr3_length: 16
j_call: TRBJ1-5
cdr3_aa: CASSEVAGIFNQPQHF

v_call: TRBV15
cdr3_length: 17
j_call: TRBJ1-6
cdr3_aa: CATSREGTAFKNSPLHF

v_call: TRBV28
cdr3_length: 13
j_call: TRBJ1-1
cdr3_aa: CASSSQGDTEAFF

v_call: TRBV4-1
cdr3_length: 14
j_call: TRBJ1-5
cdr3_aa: CASSQGELNQPQHF

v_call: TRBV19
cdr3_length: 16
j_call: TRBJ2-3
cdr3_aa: CASSIGSSGGTDTQYF

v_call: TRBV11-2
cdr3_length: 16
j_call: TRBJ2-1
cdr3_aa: CASSLRTSGIWHEQFF

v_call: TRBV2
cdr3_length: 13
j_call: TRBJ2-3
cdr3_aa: CAAGEQGDDTQYF

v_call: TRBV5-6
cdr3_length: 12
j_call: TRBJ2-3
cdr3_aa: CASDSGGDTQYF

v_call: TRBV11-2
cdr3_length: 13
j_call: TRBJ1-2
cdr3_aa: CASSAQQGYGYTF

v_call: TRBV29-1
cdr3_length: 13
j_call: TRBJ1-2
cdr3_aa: CSVEEALSGGYTF

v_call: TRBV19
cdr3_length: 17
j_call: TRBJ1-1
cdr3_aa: CASSIDQYRPADTEAFF

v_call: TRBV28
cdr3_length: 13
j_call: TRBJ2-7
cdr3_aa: CASAMAVSYEQYF

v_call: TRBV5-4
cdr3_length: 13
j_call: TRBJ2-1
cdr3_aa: CASRTGGYNEQFF

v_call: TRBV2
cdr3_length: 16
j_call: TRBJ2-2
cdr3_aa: CASSAEQASNTGELFF

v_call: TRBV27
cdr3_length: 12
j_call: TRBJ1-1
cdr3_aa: CASSLRGTEAFF

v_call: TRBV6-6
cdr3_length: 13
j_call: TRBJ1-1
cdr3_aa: CATLSEGITEAFF

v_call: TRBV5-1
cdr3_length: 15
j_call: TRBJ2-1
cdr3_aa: CASSQGQGDYYEQFF

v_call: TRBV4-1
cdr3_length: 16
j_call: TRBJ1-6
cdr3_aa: CASSQVEGSYNSPLHF

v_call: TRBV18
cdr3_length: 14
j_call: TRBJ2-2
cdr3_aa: CASSVEAGVGELFF

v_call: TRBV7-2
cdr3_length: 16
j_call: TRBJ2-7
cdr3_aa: CASSLGTSGRSYEQYF

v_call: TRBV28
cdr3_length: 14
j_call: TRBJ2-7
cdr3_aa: CASSLTGLAGEQYF

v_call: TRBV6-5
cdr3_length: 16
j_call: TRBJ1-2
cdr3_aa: CASSYSRTGARNGYTF

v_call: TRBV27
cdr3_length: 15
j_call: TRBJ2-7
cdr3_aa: CASSPRQRSSYEQYF

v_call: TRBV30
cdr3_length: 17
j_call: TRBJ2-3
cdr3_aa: CAWGRGLAAPSTDTQYF

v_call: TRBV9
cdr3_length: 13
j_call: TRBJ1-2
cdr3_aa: CASSVDRASGYTF

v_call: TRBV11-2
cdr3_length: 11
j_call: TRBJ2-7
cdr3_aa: CASSLAYEQYF

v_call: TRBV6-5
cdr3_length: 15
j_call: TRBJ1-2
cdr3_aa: CASSSTGGFNYGYTF

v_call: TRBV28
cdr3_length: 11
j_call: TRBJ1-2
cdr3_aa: CASRAHYGYTF

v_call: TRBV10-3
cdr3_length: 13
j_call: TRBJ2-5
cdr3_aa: CAISDRAEETQYF

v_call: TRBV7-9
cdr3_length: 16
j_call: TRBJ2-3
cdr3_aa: CASSLGPGTITDTQYF

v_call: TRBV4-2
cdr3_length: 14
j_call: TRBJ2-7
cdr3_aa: CASSQEKAAYEQYF

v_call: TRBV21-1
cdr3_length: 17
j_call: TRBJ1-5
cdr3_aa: CASRERETNIRNQPQHF